What follows is one TCR beta chain and its context. What it binds is unknown. The germline V and J ends were trimmed by 1 base and 0 bases, with 8 bases remaining between them. The V gene's germline CDR1 is SGHRS and CDR2 YFSETQ. The CDR3 is 15 residues long. This sample was included in a study of response to subunit inactivated influenza vaccine. TCRdb passed the RT-PCR reads through MiXCR, listing each CDR3 protein once. This table holds more than 150,000 distinct CDR3 sequences, around 9% found once. Study-level points and caveats: After each seasonal influenza vaccination, few new T cells are recruited, the authors suggested.

This clonotype was obtained from a man aged 50 to 60 who received an inactivated influenza vaccine. The chain employs TRBV5-1 and TRBJ1-3; no clear D gene. The input for sequencing was non-naive T cells sorted from PBMCs, taken on the day of vaccination. This CDR3 is CASSLPDYSGNTIYF. The CDR3 region has the DNA TGCGCCAGCAGCTTGCCGGACTACTCTGGAAACACCATATATTTT.